A single sample is the source of the 5 T cell receptor beta chains below, sequenced in a study of metastatic and nonmetastatic thyroid tumors. TCRdb re-analyzed the PCR reads through MiXCR. Among about 7,800 clones, about a quarter were seen once, and the ten largest hold under 15%. No treatment of any kind had been given to any patient before thyroid surgery. Specimen: adjacent normal tissue. Receptor source: a female donor with papillary thyroid cancer or a benign thyroid nodule (not recorded which). Some clones in this sample may be carry-over from other donors' samples.

The table lists this clone with many counts. V and J are TRBV19 and TRBJ2-4; TRBD2 aligns across 9 bases. The CDR3 loop spans 13 amino acids. The V gene's germline CDR1 is LNHDA and CDR2 SQIVND (reference sequence). V dropped 1 base and J dropped 12; count of bases not matched to a gene: 4. In nucleotides, the CDR3 is TGTGCCAGTAGTATAGGCGGGAGGGCTAATCAGTACTTC. Its translation: CASSIGGRANQYF.

The chain recombines TRBV9 with TRBJ1-2, with 7 bases that match TRBD1. V was pared by 4 bases and J by 8 bases, with 17 bases of the junction left unmatched. Germline V lookup: CDR1 SGDLS, CDR2 YYNGEE. The CDR3 contains 16 residues. This CDR3 is CASSLGGGRTFFGYTF. DNA of the CDR3: TGTGCCAGCAGCTTAGGAGGGGGCAGGACCTTCTTCGGCTACACCTTC. Complete variable domain (other parts from reference TRBV9 and TRBJ1-2): DSGVTQTPKHLITATGQRVTLRCSPRSGDLSVYWYQQSLDQGLQFLIQYYNGEERAKGNILERFSAQQFPDLHSELNLSSLELGDSALYFCASSLGGGRTFFGYTFGSGTRLTVV.

By share of the sample, this clone is medium-sized. This sequence joins TRBV6-1 and TRBJ1-4; no firm D call. The V gene's germline CDR1 is MNHNS and CDR2 SASEGT. The germline V and J ends were trimmed by 7 bases and 3 bases, with 15 bases remaining between them. The CDR3 spans 15 residues. CDR3 in DNA: TGTGCCAGCACTGAGTGGGGAGAACCTAATGAAAAACTGTTTTTT. Translation: CASTEWGEPNEKLFF.

V is TRBV5-4 and J is TRBJ2-3; 8 nucleotides line up with TRBD1. With 0 bases clipped from V and 4 bases from J, the junction kept 4 bases outside the gene matches. In germline, CDR1 is SGHNT, CDR2 YYREEE (reference sequence). The CDR3 has 15 residues. CDR3: CASSLVSGGADTQYF. The CDR3 DNA reads TGTGCCAGCAGCTTGGTGTCAGGGGGCGCAGATACGCAGTATTTT.

The rearrangement joins TRBV2 to TRBJ2-7; TRBD2 agrees at 8 bases. J gave up 4 bases and V 6 bases, and 14 bases lay outside the gene matches. Germline loops: CDR1 SNHLY, CDR2 FYNNEI. This CDR3 has 16 residues. Here the CDR3 reads CASRTAGGLAAYEQYF. The DNA of the CDR3 is TGTGCCAGCAGGACGGCGGGGGGTCTAGCGGCATACGAGCAGTACTTC.